This is a list of T cell receptor beta chains from one sample in a study of T-cell reconstitution after alpha-beta-depleted transplantation in children. MiXCR was run by TCRdb on the PCR reads, yielding one entry per CDR3 protein. The table lists roughly 200,000 distinct CDR3 sequences, about 6.4% of them singletons. Sample: PBMCs from the stem cell graft donor, taken from the stem cell graft. The receptors come from a human donor who donated a stem cell graft to a child with Wiskott-Aldrich syndrome. The CDR3 runs from the conserved cysteine through the conserved F or W. The D gene is left open where the match is weak. Expanded clones are given a class, and other clones once, few, many or no size at all.

v_gene: TRBV5-1
abundance: few
d_gene: -
len: 16
j_gene: TRBJ1-2
CDR3aa: CASGGGTSNPNYGYTF
CDR3nt: TGCGCCAGCGGGGGCGGGACATCCAACCCTAACTATGGCTACACCTTC

v_gene: TRBV5-1
abundance: many
d_gene: TRBD1
len: 15
j_gene: TRBJ2-3
CDR3aa: CASSVTGGSADTQYF
CDR3nt: TGCGCCAGCAGCGTAACAGGGGGAAGCGCAGATACGCAGTATTTT

v_gene: TRBV29-1
abundance: many
d_gene: TRBD1
len: 17
j_gene: TRBJ2-4
CDR3aa: CSVLQGGTFGAKNIQYF
CDR3nt: TGCAGCGTGTTACAGGGGGGCACGTTCGGAGCCAAAAACATTCAGTACTTC

v_gene: TRBV6-1
abundance: -
d_gene: TRBD2
len: 14
j_gene: TRBJ2-2
CDR3aa: CASIRAGGPGELFF
CDR3nt: TGTGCCAGCATACGAGCGGGGGGGCCCGGGGAGCTGTTTTTT

v_gene: TRBV7-2
abundance: many
d_gene: -
len: 12
j_gene: TRBJ2-1
CDR3aa: CASSTSSNEQFF
CDR3nt: TGTGCCAGCAGCACTAGCAGCAATGAGCAGTTCTTC

v_gene: TRBV20-1
abundance: many
d_gene: TRBD1
len: 13
j_gene: TRBJ2-2
CDR3aa: CSAPDRGTGELFF
CDR3nt: TGCAGTGCTCCTGACAGGGGAACCGGGGAGCTGTTTTTT

v_gene: TRBV5-1
abundance: many
d_gene: -
len: 12
j_gene: TRBJ2-5
CDR3aa: CASSLFQETQYF
CDR3nt: TGCGCCAGCAGCCTATTCCAAGAGACCCAGTACTTC

v_gene: TRBV25-1
abundance: -
d_gene: -
len: 13
j_gene: TRBJ1-1
CDR3aa: CASSARRHTEAFF
CDR3nt: TGTGCCAGCAGTGCCCGGCGGCACACTGAAGCTTTCTTT

v_gene: TRBV15
abundance: many
d_gene: -
len: 13
j_gene: TRBJ2-7
CDR3aa: CATSRDPGTEQYF
CDR3nt: TGTGCCACCAGCAGAGATCCAGGGACCGAGCAGTACTTC

v_gene: TRBV3-1
abundance: many
d_gene: -
len: 15
j_gene: TRBJ2-1
CDR3aa: CASSQVRDLRDEQFF
CDR3nt: TGTGCCAGCAGCCAAGTCCGGGACCTCAGGGATGAGCAGTTCTTC

v_gene: TRBV12-3/TRBV12-4
abundance: -
d_gene: TRBD2
len: 14
j_gene: TRBJ2-1
CDR3aa: CASSLGREGAEQFF
CDR3nt: TGTGCCAGCAGTTTAGGGCGGGAGGGGGCTGAGCAGTTCTTC

v_gene: TRBV11-3
abundance: few
d_gene: TRBD2
len: 14
j_gene: TRBJ2-1
CDR3aa: CASSFSGRSPEQFF
CDR3nt: TGTGCCAGCAGCTTTAGCGGGAGGTCCCCTGAGCAGTTCTTC

v_gene: TRBV5-1
abundance: many
d_gene: -
len: 11
j_gene: TRBJ2-7
CDR3aa: CASSLGGEQYF
CDR3nt: TGTGCCAGCAGCCTGGGTGGCGAGCAGTACTTC

v_gene: TRBV9
abundance: -
d_gene: TRBD2
len: 20
j_gene: TRBJ2-5
CDR3aa: CASSPHSGFGLAGVVETQYF
CDR3nt: TGTGCCAGCAGCCCTCATTCTGGGTTTGGACTAGCGGGAGTTGTAGAGACCCAGTACTTC

v_gene: TRBV6-5
abundance: many
d_gene: -
len: 13
j_gene: TRBJ2-1
CDR3aa: CASSYLLGYEQFF
CDR3nt: TGTGCCAGCAGTTACTTATTAGGGTATGAGCAGTTCTTC

v_gene: TRBV6-5
abundance: -
d_gene: TRBD1
len: 15
j_gene: TRBJ2-5
CDR3aa: CASSLRDRGGETQYF
CDR3nt: TGTGCCAGCAGTCTTCGGGACAGGGGCGGTGAGACCCAGTACTTC

v_gene: TRBV5-1
abundance: many
d_gene: -
len: 14
j_gene: TRBJ2-1
CDR3aa: CASFRGGTYNEQFF
CDR3nt: TGCGCCAGTTTCCGTGGGGGGACTTACAATGAGCAGTTCTTC

v_gene: TRBV5-1
abundance: -
d_gene: -
len: 14
j_gene: TRBJ2-1
CDR3aa: CASSIFSADNEQFF
CDR3nt: TGCGCCAGCAGCATTTTTTCAGCAGACAATGAGCAGTTCTTC

v_gene: TRBV5-1
abundance: -
d_gene: -
len: 16
j_gene: TRBJ2-6
CDR3aa: CASSLGGGRGANVLTF
CDR3nt: TGCGCCAGCAGCTTGGGAGGGGGTCGTGGGGCCAACGTCCTGACTTTC

v_gene: TRBV20-1
abundance: -
d_gene: -
len: 14
j_gene: TRBJ2-1
CDR3aa: CSANGRPSYNEQFF
CDR3nt: TGCAGTGCTAATGGGAGGCCCTCCTACAATGAGCAGTTCTTC

v_gene: TRBV5-1
abundance: many
d_gene: -
len: 14
j_gene: TRBJ2-3
CDR3aa: CASQKGYGTDTQYF
CDR3nt: TGCGCCAGCCAGAAGGGGTATGGCACAGATACGCAGTATTTT

v_gene: TRBV3-1
abundance: -
d_gene: TRBD2
len: 15
j_gene: TRBJ2-1
CDR3aa: CASSQDQAGGNEQFF
CDR3nt: TGTGCCAGCAGCCAAGATCAAGCGGGGGGCAATGAGCAGTTCTTC

v_gene: TRBV20-1
abundance: many
d_gene: -
len: 13
j_gene: TRBJ2-7
CDR3aa: CSADGGFHYEQYF
CDR3nt: TGCAGTGCCGATGGGGGGTTCCACTACGAGCAGTACTTC

v_gene: TRBV12-3/TRBV12-4
abundance: few
d_gene: -
len: 17
j_gene: TRBJ1-1
CDR3aa: CASTQAADIRALTEAFF
CDR3nt: TGTGCCAGCACTCAAGCAGCAGATATCAGGGCTCTCACTGAAGCTTTCTTT

v_gene: TRBV20-1
abundance: many
d_gene: TRBD2
len: 15
j_gene: TRBJ2-1
CDR3aa: CSASHPGGAKNEQFF
CDR3nt: TGCAGTGCTAGTCACCCCGGGGGGGCTAAAAATGAGCAGTTCTTC

v_gene: TRBV25-1
abundance: many
d_gene: -
len: 14
j_gene: TRBJ2-7
CDR3aa: CASSDLPGGDEQYF
CDR3nt: TGTGCCAGCAGTGACCTCCCCGGCGGGGACGAGCAGTACTTC

v_gene: TRBV5-1
abundance: -
d_gene: -
len: 15
j_gene: TRBJ1-1
CDR3aa: CASSLGGGYSTEAFF
CDR3nt: TGCGCCAGCAGCTTGGGGGGAGGGTACAGCACTGAAGCTTTCTTT

v_gene: TRBV6-2/TRBV6-3
abundance: -
d_gene: -
len: 14
j_gene: TRBJ2-7
CDR3aa: CASSYSRRDYEQYF
CDR3nt: TGTGCCAGCAGTTACTCGCGTCGGGACTACGAGCAGTACTTC

v_gene: TRBV5-1
abundance: many
d_gene: -
len: 15
j_gene: TRBJ2-1
CDR3aa: CASSDNRAGYNEQFF
CDR3nt: TGCGCCAGCAGCGACAACAGGGCCGGCTACAATGAGCAGTTCTTC

v_gene: TRBV20-1
abundance: many
d_gene: -
len: 14
j_gene: TRBJ1-4
CDR3aa: CSAAPYRSTEKLFF
CDR3nt: TGCAGTGCCGCACCGTATAGGTCGACTGAAAAACTGTTTTTT

v_gene: TRBV6-5
abundance: -
d_gene: TRBD2
len: 17
j_gene: TRBJ2-2
CDR3aa: CASSYNSGPFGTGELFF
CDR3nt: TGTGCCAGCAGTTACAATAGCGGGCCCTTCGGCACCGGGGAGCTGTTTTTT

v_gene: TRBV12-3/TRBV12-4
abundance: many
d_gene: TRBD1
len: 13
j_gene: TRBJ1-2
CDR3aa: CASRSDRALGYTF
CDR3nt: TGTGCCAGCAGGTCGGACAGGGCCCTTGGCTACACCTTC

v_gene: TRBV15
abundance: -
d_gene: -
len: 12
j_gene: TRBJ2-5
CDR3aa: CATSRFGETQYF
CDR3nt: TGTGCCACCAGCAGGTTTGGGGAGACCCAGTACTTC

v_gene: TRBV5-1
abundance: few
d_gene: -
len: 15
j_gene: TRBJ1-6
CDR3aa: CASQLGILDNSPLHF
CDR3nt: TGCGCCAGCCAGCTTGGGATTTTGGATAATTCACCCCTCCACTTT

v_gene: TRBV5-1
abundance: many
d_gene: -
len: 16
j_gene: TRBJ2-1
CDR3aa: CASSLHGTSGYNEQFF
CDR3nt: TGCGCCAGCAGCTTACATGGGACTTCCGGATACAATGAGCAGTTCTTC

v_gene: TRBV7-9
abundance: many
d_gene: TRBD1
len: 16
j_gene: TRBJ1-2
CDR3aa: CASSLSDRNTNYGYTF
CDR3nt: TGTGCCAGCAGCCTATCGGACAGGAACACTAACTATGGCTACACCTTC

v_gene: TRBV7-9
abundance: -
d_gene: -
len: 12
j_gene: TRBJ1-5
CDR3aa: CASTSGNQPQHF
CDR3nt: TGTGCCAGCACTTCGGGGAATCAGCCCCAGCATTTT

v_gene: TRBV20-1
abundance: many
d_gene: TRBD2
len: 16
j_gene: TRBJ2-1
CDR3aa: CSARGTSGGTYNEQFF
CDR3nt: TGCAGTGCTAGGGGGACTAGCGGGGGGACCTACAATGAGCAGTTCTTC

v_gene: TRBV12-3/TRBV12-4
abundance: many
d_gene: TRBD2
len: 15
j_gene: TRBJ2-1
CDR3aa: CASSLKRGGLNEQFF
CDR3nt: TGTGCCAGCAGTTTAAAGCGGGGGGGCCTCAATGAGCAGTTCTTC

v_gene: TRBV3-1
abundance: few
d_gene: -
len: 18
j_gene: TRBJ2-2
CDR3aa: CASSPGTGHSLATGELFF
CDR3nt: TGTGCCAGCAGCCCTGGAACAGGACACTCCCTCGCCACCGGGGAGCTGTTTTTT

v_gene: TRBV24-1
abundance: many
d_gene: TRBD1
len: 16
j_gene: TRBJ1-5
CDR3aa: CATSESTGRPNQPQHF
CDR3nt: TGTGCCACCAGTGAGTCGACAGGGAGACCGAATCAGCCCCAGCATTTT

v_gene: TRBV18
abundance: few
d_gene: -
len: 14
j_gene: TRBJ2-3
CDR3aa: CASSRSTRTDTQYF
CDR3nt: TGTGCCAGCTCGCGATCGACAAGAACAGATACGCAGTATTTT

v_gene: TRBV5-1
abundance: -
d_gene: TRBD1
len: 17
j_gene: TRBJ2-3
CDR3aa: CASSLEGRGHSTDTQYF
CDR3nt: TGCGCCAGCAGCTTGGAGGGTAGGGGGCACAGCACAGATACGCAGTATTTT

v_gene: TRBV10-3
abundance: many
d_gene: -
len: 13
j_gene: TRBJ1-5
CDR3aa: CAISESRVQPQHF
CDR3nt: TGTGCCATCAGTGAGTCCCGGGTTCAGCCCCAGCATTTT

v_gene: TRBV4-3
abundance: many
d_gene: -
len: 16
j_gene: TRBJ1-3
CDR3aa: CASSRLREGGGNTIYF
CDR3nt: TGCGCCAGCAGCCGTCTCAGGGAAGGTGGCGGAAACACCATATATTTT

v_gene: TRBV28
abundance: -
d_gene: -
len: 14
j_gene: TRBJ2-2
CDR3aa: CASSIVGLDGELFF
CDR3nt: TGTGCCAGCAGTATCGTGGGGCTTGACGGGGAGCTGTTTTTT

v_gene: TRBV7-2
abundance: many
d_gene: -
len: 13
j_gene: TRBJ2-5
CDR3aa: CASSPNEQETQYF
CDR3nt: TGTGCCAGCAGCCCTAACGAACAAGAGACCCAGTACTTC

v_gene: TRBV29-1
abundance: many
d_gene: -
len: 10
j_gene: TRBJ2-1
CDR3aa: CSVAGGEQFF
CDR3nt: TGCAGCGTTGCCGGGGGTGAGCAGTTCTTC

v_gene: TRBV2
abundance: many
d_gene: -
len: 12
j_gene: TRBJ1-1
CDR3aa: CASLGDNTEAFF
CDR3nt: TGTGCCAGCTTGGGCGATAACACTGAAGCTTTCTTT

v_gene: TRBV5-6
abundance: many
d_gene: -
len: 14
j_gene: TRBJ2-7
CDR3aa: CASSLVWGGNEQYF
CDR3nt: TGTGCCAGCAGCTTGGTGTGGGGAGGCAACGAGCAGTACTTC

v_gene: TRBV25-1
abundance: many
d_gene: -
len: 14
j_gene: TRBJ2-2
CDR3aa: CASRGHSNTGELFF
CDR3nt: TGTGCCAGCCGGGGCCACTCAAACACCGGGGAGCTGTTTTTT

v_gene: TRBV5-1
abundance: -
d_gene: -
len: 15
j_gene: TRBJ2-3
CDR3aa: CASSPWAGPTDTQYF
CDR3nt: TGCGCCAGCAGCCCTTGGGCGGGGCCCACAGATACGCAGTATTTT

v_gene: TRBV5-1
abundance: many
d_gene: -
len: 12
j_gene: TRBJ1-1
CDR3aa: CASSATRSEAFF
CDR3nt: TGCGCCAGCAGCGCGACAAGATCTGAAGCTTTCTTT

v_gene: TRBV20-1
abundance: many
d_gene: TRBD2
len: 15
j_gene: TRBJ2-1
CDR3aa: CSASSGSSSYNEQFF
CDR3nt: TGCAGTGCTAGTAGCGGGAGCTCCTCCTACAATGAGCAGTTCTTC

v_gene: TRBV21-1
abundance: few
d_gene: -
len: 13
j_gene: TRBJ1-2
CDR3aa: CAIKVGKDYGYTF
CDR3nt: TGTGCCATCAAGGTGGGGAAGGACTATGGCTACACCTTC

v_gene: TRBV7-8
abundance: -
d_gene: -
len: 16
j_gene: TRBJ2-1
CDR3aa: CASSPGLLCSYNEQFF
CDR3nt: TGTGCCAGCAGCCCTGGGCTCCTCTGCTCCTACAATGAGCAGTTCTTC

v_gene: TRBV18
abundance: many
d_gene: -
len: 12
j_gene: TRBJ1-1
CDR3aa: CASSGGDTEAFF
CDR3nt: TGTGCCAGCTCGGGGGGAGACACTGAAGCTTTCTTT